One sample yielded the 17 T cell receptor beta chains listed below, sequenced in a study of OX40 agonist ivuxolimab in advanced cancers. Repertoires were generated with immunoSEQ multiplex PCR, while TCRdb's copy carries only in-frame clones and drops some. The repertoire consists of 35,000 to 55,000 clones, with about 93% occurring once and the leading ten covering roughly 9.6%. The source material was CD4+ or CD8+ T cells sorted from blood, sampled in a trial of the OX40 agonist ivuxolimab. The receptors come from an adult with an advanced solid tumor such as melanoma, head and neck, liver or kidney cancer.

This chain joins TRBV2 and TRBJ1-2; D is perhaps TRBD1 (5 bases). The germline gives CDR1 SNHLY, CDR2 FYNNEI. V lost 4 bases to trimming and J lost 3 bases, with 18 bases between them. The CDR3 spans 16 residues. CDR3 bases: TGTGCCAGCAGTGGACAGAACAATCCACGGGACTATGGCTACACCTTC. Amino acid sequence: CASSGQNNPRDYGYTF.

This clone was counted a few times. The rearrangement joins TRBV6-5 to TRBJ2-3; no clear D gene. The CDR3 loop spans 13 amino acids. Germline-derived CDR1 and CDR2 are MNHEY and SVGAGI. The V gene lost 0 bases and the J gene lost 6 bases, with 7 bases spanning the gap. The CDR3 bases are TGTGCCAGCAGTTACTCGATGTCTGATACGCAGTATTTT. It is translated as CASSYSMSDTQYF.

The chain recombines TRBV7-9 with TRBJ1-5, with 9 bases aligning to TRBD1. Germline V CDR1 and CDR2: SEHNR, FQNEAQ (reference sequence). This CDR3 contains 14 residues. J lost 5 bases, V lost 4 bases, and 3 bases had no gene match. The chain's CDR3 is CASSSGQGHQPQHF. The CDR3 coding sequence is TGTGCCAGCAGCTCGGGACAGGGCCATCAGCCCCAGCATTTT.

The chain combines TRBV6-5 with TRBJ2-7; 9 nucleotides line up with TRBD1. V was pared by 4 bases and J by 7 bases, with 8 bases of the junction left unmatched. CDR3 length: 14 residues. The V gene's germline CDR1 is MNHEY and CDR2 SVGAGI. The CDR3 protein is CASSLRDREFEQYF. The CDR3 DNA sequence: TGTGCCAGCAGTTTGCGGGACAGGGAATTTGAGCAGTACTTC.

The chain carries TRBV7-9 and TRBJ2-1, with TRBD2 identical over 7 bases. Unmatched junction bases numbered 9, after V lost 5 bases and J lost 2 bases. The CDR3 is made up of 16 amino acids. Germline CDR1 reads SEHNR; CDR2 reads FQNEAQ (reference sequence). The CDR3 bases are TGTGCCAGCAGCCCGGGGGGAGGGCCTCCCTACAATGAGCAGTTCTTC. Its translation is CASSPGGGPPYNEQFF.

The CDR3 spells CASSLPPSGRSTDTQYF. The CDR3 coding sequence is TGTGCCAGCAGCTTACCTCCTAGCGGAAGGAGTACAGATACGCAGTATTTT. This rearrangement joins TRBV28 to TRBJ2-3; 7 bases map to TRBD2. V trimming: 6 bases; J trimming: 3 bases; junction bases outside the gene matches: 15. Per the germline V gene, CDR1 is MDHEN and CDR2 is SYDVKM. The CDR3 is 17 amino acids.

The gene calls are TRBV28 and TRBJ2-6; tentatively, D is TRBD1 (5 bases). The CDR3 has 20 amino acids. CDR1 is MDHEN and CDR2 is SYDVKM in the germline V gene. Trimming removed 3 bases at V and 2 bases at J, with 23 bases between. The CDR3 nucleotides are TGTGCCAGCAGTTTCCCTCCAAGAACAGGCCTCTTACCTGGGGCCAACGTCCTGACTTTC. Protein: CASSFPPRTGLLPGANVLTF.

The chain employs TRBV13 and TRBJ2-6; 9 bases fit TRBD1. Germline V gene lookup returns CDR1 PRHDT and CDR2 FYEKMQ (reference sequence). This CDR3 region has 17 residues. Trimming took 5 bases from V and 0 from J; bases not matched to a gene: 5. Here the CDR3 reads CASSLWDRVSGANVLTF. DNA for the CDR3: TGTGCCAGCAGCCTATGGGACAGGGTCTCTGGGGCCAACGTCCTGACTTTC.

The chain combines TRBV7-9 with TRBJ1-1; 8 bases are shared with TRBD1. Per the germline V gene, CDR1 is SEHNR and CDR2 is FQNEAQ (reference sequence). This CDR3 has 15 amino acids. V was clipped by 6 bases and J by 3 bases; unmatched bases: 9. The DNA for the CDR3 is TGTGCCAGCAGTTTCCAGGGGGCGATGGACACTGAAGCTTTCTTT. Amino acid sequence: CASSFQGAMDTEAFF. The complete variable domain, with remaining parts taken from reference TRBV7-9 and TRBJ1-1, reads DTGVSQNPRHKITKRGQNVTFRCDPISEHNRLYWYRQTLGQGPEFLTYFQNEAQLEKSRLLSDRFSAERPKGSFSTLEIQRTEQGDSAMYLCASSFQGAMDTEAFFGQGTRLTVV.

The count of this clone is one. This chain joins TRBV5-5 and TRBJ2-3, with a possible D match to TRBD2 (6 bases). V lost 4 bases and J 6 bases, leaving 30 bases between the germline ends. CDR1 and CDR2 (germline): SGHKS, YYEKEE (reference sequence). This CDR3 spans 19 amino acids. The CDR3 nucleotides are TGTGCCAGCAGCCCCGGACAATACGATAGCGGTTTAAGGGCGGATACGCAGTATTTT. Protein: CASSPGQYDSGLRADTQYF. The full variable domain, in which reference TRBV5-5 and TRBJ2-3 provide the parts outside the CDR3, is DAGVTQSPTHLIKTRGQQVTLRCSPISGHKSVSWYQQVLGQGPQFIFQYYEKEERGRGNFPDRFSARQFPNYSSELNVNALLLGDSALYLCASSPGQYDSGLRADTQYFGPGTRLTVL.

This clone appeared a single time. V gene TRBV11-2 combines with J gene TRBJ2-7; D is unclear. There are 15 residues in the CDR3. V was trimmed by 1 base and J by 0 bases, leaving 10 bases between them. Germline-derived CDR1 and CDR2 are SGHAT and FQNNGV. The CDR3 DNA reads as TGTGCCAGCAGCTTAGTGTTCGAAAGCTCCTACGAGCAGTACTTC. It is translated as CASSLVFESSYEQYF.

V is TRBV11-3 and J is TRBJ2-7; 7 bases agree with TRBD1. The CDR3 spans 15 residues. Trimming cost V 5 bases and J 2 bases; bases outside gene matches: 9. Germline V lookup: CDR1 SGHNT, CDR2 YENEEA. CDR3 region: CASSPPNDRAYEQYF. DNA for the CDR3: TGTGCCAGCAGCCCACCCAACGACAGGGCCTACGAGCAGTACTTC.

This clone was seen just once. The J gene is TRBJ2-2, the V gene TRBV4-1; 11 positions match TRBD2. This CDR3 has 15 residues. V shed 5 bases, J shed 2 bases, and the junction held 1 base outside the gene matches. The germline V gene has CDR1 MGHRA and CDR2 YSYEKL. CDR3 in amino acids: CASSGTSGNTGELFF. Written as DNA, the CDR3 is TGCGCCAGCAGCGGGACTAGCGGAAACACCGGGGAGCTGTTTTTT.

The genes are TRBV11-3 and TRBJ2-7; TRBD1 might be the D (5 bases). CDR1 and CDR2 (germline): SGHNT, YENEEA. This CDR3 has 13 residues. The V gene lost 5 bases and the J gene lost 2 bases, with 10 bases spanning the gap. CDR3 sequence (DNA): TGTGCCAGCAGCAAGGACATAACCTACGAGCAGTACTTC. It encodes CASSKDITYEQYF.

The chain couples TRBV11-3 to TRBJ1-1; D is undetermined. This CDR3 has 15 amino acids. Germline values: CDR1 SGHNT, CDR2 YENEEA. Trimming stripped 5 bases from V and 1 base from J, with 14 bases between. The CDR3 nucleotides are TGTGCCAGCAGCCCGCCCTCGGAGGGGAACACTGAAGCTTTCTTT. The encoded protein is CASSPPSEGNTEAFF.

V and J are TRBV28 and TRBJ2-7, with D possibly TRBD2 on 5 matching bases. The CDR3 runs 17 residues. Germline values: CDR1 MDHEN, CDR2 SYDVKM. V was cut by 6 bases and J by 8 bases, with 29 bases left in between. CDR3 in amino acids: CASSSPSNLLVPFQQYF. The CDR3 coding sequence is TGTGCCAGCAGCTCCCCAAGCAATCTACTAGTTCCTTTCCAGCAGTACTTC. Filled out from reference TRBV28 and TRBJ2-7, the complete variable domain reads DVKVTQSSRYLVKRTGEKVFLECVQDMDHENMFWYRQDPGLGLRLIYFSYDVKMKEKGDIPEGYSVSREKKERFSLILESASTNQTSMYLCASSSPSNLLVPFQQYFGPGTRLTVT.

This clone appeared once. V gene TRBV6-5 combines with J gene TRBJ1-1; no firm D call. Germline V gene sequence: CDR1 MNHEY, CDR2 SVGAGI. V was cut by 9 bases and J by 1 base, with 6 bases left in between. The CDR3 sequence is 11 residues long. CDR3 DNA: TGTGCCAGTATACAGAACACTGAAGCTTTCTTT. Protein: CASIQNTEAFF.